The present entry profiles one T cell receptor (beta chain) with its context. The data originate from a study of control samples from healthy donors and cancer patients. CDR1 is MGHRA and CDR2 is YSYEKL in the germline V gene. Between the trimmed V and J ends, which lost 0 bases and 5 bases, there was a span of 16 bases. This CDR3 is 16 amino acids long. Data came from immunoSEQ multiplex PCR; TCRdb stores just in-frame clones and leaves some out. The table has about 180,000 clones, roughly 90% seen once. Material: blood. V gene TRBV4-1 combines with J gene TRBJ2-5, with a possible D match to TRBD2 (7 bases). The source is a woman aged 45-59 years in good health. CDR3: CASSQDPRGAGETQYF. DNA for the CDR3: TGCGCCAGCAGCCAAGATCCCCGGGGGGCAGGGGAGACCCAGTACTTC.